This entry features one T cell receptor (beta chain) sequence. Its cognate antigen has yet to be identified. The DNA is omitted, as the CDR3 cannot be located on it reliably, and the CDR3 follows TCRdb's listing. These data come from a study of T cells in Graves' hyperthyroidism and ophthalmopathy (dated by TCRdb to the late 2010s). Regarding the complete study: Peripheral blood samples were taken at initial diagnosis, before any treatment was given. To identify distinguishing TCR V-J signatures, a discovery cohort of around 100 patients was used, comprising 43 with Graves' ophthalmopathy and around 57 with stable Graves' hyperthyroidism. After sampling, hyperthyroidism patients received methimazole starting at 30 mg daily, and ophthalmopathy patients received high-dose intravenous methylprednisolone. The paper describes TCR Vbeta CDR3 sequencing of 135 peripheral blood samples, made up of around 41 ophthalmopathy patients, some 76 hyperthyroidism patients and about 17 progressor patients. Thyroid tissue and blood T-cell repertoires from six or seven Graves' hyperthyroidism patients were also compared in the study. The 100 discovery patients were randomly split 7:3 into training and test sets. Whether ophthalmopathy could be predicted prospectively was tested in an independent validation cohort made up of approximately 19 hyperthyroidism patients plus 17 patients who later progressed to ophthalmopathy.

TCR beta CDR3 regions were amplified from RNA transcripts. A first-round RT-PCR of the TCR CDR3 used the HTBI primer set with the Qiagen OneStep RT-PCR kit. Libraries were constructed in a second round of multiplex PCR, after which size selection and purification were performed. The libraries were sequenced on an Illumina HiSeq2000 using paired-end 100 bp reads. Under the source paper's analysis protocol: SOAPnuke was used to process the raw data, removing reads that contained adapters or uncalled bases, had a mean Phred below 15, or lacked an exact match to the constant primer or identifier. COPE v1.2.5 was used to merge high-quality paired reads, and clonotypes were defined as unique nucleotide sequences. MiTCR v1.1 was used to align clonotypes to the IMGT TRBV, TRBD and TRBJ reference segments. Only V-J combinations with frequency above 0.0001, covering about 99% of repertoires, were analysed. The TCS score was defined as F50 (clonal expansion) divided by E x V (chaos), with BLOSUM62-based TCRdist calculated between CDR3 peptides within each V-J. Welch's t-statistics and random forest reduced 500 to 650 V-J features to about 12, which were used in a naive Bayes classifier (R e1071). The public reads were quality trimmed at Q25 with fastp and then assembled into clones with MiXCR by TCRdb, keeping productive beta chains. When rows share a CDR3 protein, they turn into one entry using the most common DNA and genes. The V and J calls come from TCRdb's annotation, not from the publication. The sample table shows about 740,000 distinct CDR3 sequences, and around 15% are seen once. 10% of the sample is taken by the ten largest.

Here is what the overall study found, with its caveats: A model built on a 13 V-J signature distinguished ophthalmopathy from stable hyperthyroidism, reaching 85% to 90% sensitivity and around 81% specificity in cross-validation and 80%/75% in testing. In validation, progression to ophthalmopathy was predicted by the model with 70.59% sensitivity and 72.22% specificity, a median of 6.5 months before onset. Blood samples also contained most of the expanded thyroid clonotypes (frequency above 0.001), which suggests that blood repertoires may reflect thyroid immune responses. Sample size was not statistically predetermined, and investigators were not blinded to group allocation.

The CDR3, cysteine through phenylalanine, is 21 amino acids long. Sequences SGHVS (CDR1) and FQNEAQ (CDR2) are obtained from the germline V gene. A patient counted as having stable Graves' hyperthyroidism if no progression to ophthalmopathy occurred over 18 months of follow-up. Hyperthyroidism patients were aged 18 to 65 years and newly diagnosed, with disease duration of less than 2 months. Any patient with an uncontrolled infection, another autoimmune disease, pregnancy or lactation was excluded. Diagnoses were established on the basis of clinical symptoms, serum thyroxine and TRAb, thyroid ultrasound, and orbital computed tomography. PBMCs were isolated from about 9.2 ml of fresh peripheral blood by Ficoll-Paque density gradient centrifugation. Total RNA was extracted using Trizol reagent, and RNA quality was assessed on an Agilent 2100 Bioanalyzer.

Sequencing was performed on blood. The sequence links TRBV7-8 to TRBJ2-1; no DNA check was done on the table's D call, TRBD1. This clonotype originated in a woman aged 18-29 years with Graves' hyperthyroidism. The CDR3 here reads CASSFYICSARPRAGVNEQFF.